What follows are 5 T cell receptor beta chains derived from one specimen sequenced in a study of persistence of HIV-infected CD4 T cells. Antigen specificity for these receptors is unknown. Lysates of CMV-infected fibroblasts at about 10 ug/mL stimulated these cells. CD40L-negative CD69-negative CD45RO-high memory CD4+ T cells were sorted as populations depleted of antigen-responding cells. Sequencing used immunoSEQ version 4 in survey mode. Measured with immunoSEQ multiplex PCR; TCRdb has only the in-frame clones, and not every one. Counted here are fewer than 35,000 clones, roughly 80% occurring once; the ten biggest clones make up about 6.8%. Material: CD4+ T cells sorted from PBMCs after approximately 19-hour stimulation, obtained from a patient who received antiretroviral therapy. Receptors were obtained from an adult woman with HIV who was CMV-seropositive.

This chain joins TRBV5-4 and TRBJ2-7, with D possibly being TRBD2 (7 bases). V gave up 4 bases and J gave up 6 bases, with 14 bases separating them. The CDR3 is made up of 13 amino acids. The germline gives CDR1 SGHNT, CDR2 YYREEE (reference sequence). This CDR3 reads CASSRGGYPEQYF. CDR3 bases: TGTGCCAGCAGCAGGGGGGGTTACCCCGAGCAGTACTTC.

The J gene is TRBJ1-6, the V gene TRBV3-1 (or the pseudogene TRBV3-2), with 7 bases lining up with TRBD1. V was clipped by 5 bases and J by 7 bases; unmatched bases: 5. The CDR3 totals 14 residues. CDR1 and CDR2 from the germline V gene are LGHDT and YNNKEL (reference sequence). In nucleotides, the CDR3 is TGTGCCAGCAGCTCCCGGGACAGCAATTCACCCCTCCACTTT. It encodes CASSSRDSNSPLHF.

Concerning this clone: Different DNA sequences within this sample yield the same CDR3. The rearrangement joins TRBV4-3 to TRBJ1-6; D unclear. Trimming shortened V by 3 bases and J by 6 bases, and 6 bases separated the two germline ends. CDR3 length: 13 amino acids. Germline assignment: CDR1 LGHNA and CDR2 YSLEER. CDR3: CASSQKLNSPLHF. DNA for the CDR3: TGCGCCAGCAGCCAGAAGCTTAATTCACCCCTCCACTTT.

The chain couples TRBV28 to TRBJ1-5; TRBD1 might be the D (6 bases). CDR1 is MDHEN, CDR2 SYDVKM, per germline. V gave up 6 bases and J gave up 0 bases, with 18 bases separating them. The CDR3 loop spans 17 amino acids. CDR3 residues: CASRDPLQGYSNQPQHF. CDR3 nucleotide sequence: TGTGCCAGCAGAGATCCTTTACAGGGATATAGCAATCAGCCCCAGCATTTT.

V and J are TRBV4-3 and TRBJ2-7, with TRBD1 matching 8 bases. The CDR3 is 13 residues long. Germline loops: CDR1 LGHNA, CDR2 YSLEER. V dropped 5 bases and J dropped 3; count of bases not matched to a gene: 3. As DNA, the CDR3 is TGCGCCAGCAGCGCCGACAGGGGCTACGAGCAGTACTTC. It codes for CASSADRGYEQYF.